The source of this T cell receptor (beta chain) is a study of blood T cell repertoires in COVID-19. The data were produced by immunoSEQ multiplex PCR, yet TCRdb's version contains in-frame clones alone and is incomplete. The repertoire includes 300,000 or so clones, nearly 90% of them detected once, and approximately 5% sits in the top ten. Germline V gives CDR1 MNHEY, CDR2 SMNVEV (reference sequence). Between the trimmed V and J ends, which lost 3 bases and 0 bases, there was a span of 15 bases. This CDR3 comprises 17 residues. The chain employs TRBV27 and TRBJ2-1; the D gene is possibly TRBD2 (5 bases). The TCR comes from a woman in her 30s who had recovered from COVID-19. Specimen: PBMCs or T cells enriched from blood (not recorded which). The CDR3 loop reads CASSLVRGISSYNEQFF. The CDR3 DNA reads as TGTGCCAGCAGTTTGGTCAGAGGGATTAGCTCCTACAATGAGCAGTTCTTC.